This TCR beta chain was sequenced in a study of shared clonotypes between healthy human individuals. Each cell subset's genomic DNA was divided evenly among several immunoSEQ plates. TCRdb's copy holds only in-frame clones and misses some; the assay was immunoSEQ multiplex PCR. The data show just over 2,000,000 clones, about 94% seen once. Positively selected for CCR7, the CD45RO-negative cells used as naive CD8 cells excluded terminally differentiated effector memory CD45RA+ cells. Germline CDR1 reads SGHDT; CDR2 reads YYEEEE. The CDR3 is made up of 17 amino acids. Trimming removed 5 bases at V and 0 bases at J, with 20 bases between.

V and J are TRBV5-6 and TRBJ1-1; possible D gene TRBD1, 6 bases. Sequencing input: naive CD8+ T cells sorted from blood. The origin of this receptor is a man younger than 30 in good health. The CDR3 DNA follows: TGTGCCAGCAGGCTGGCGGGGGCATTGGAGGTGAACACTGAAGCTTTCTTT. Residues: CASRLAGALEVNTEAFF.